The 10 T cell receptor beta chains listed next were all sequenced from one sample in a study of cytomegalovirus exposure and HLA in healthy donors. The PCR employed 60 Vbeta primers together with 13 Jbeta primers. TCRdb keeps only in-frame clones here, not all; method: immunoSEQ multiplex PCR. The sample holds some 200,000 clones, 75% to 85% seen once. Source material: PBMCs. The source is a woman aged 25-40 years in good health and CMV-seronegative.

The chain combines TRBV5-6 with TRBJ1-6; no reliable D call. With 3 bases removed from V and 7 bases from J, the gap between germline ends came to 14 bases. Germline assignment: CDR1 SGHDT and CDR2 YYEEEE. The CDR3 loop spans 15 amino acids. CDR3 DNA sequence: TGTGCCAGCAGCTATCGGGGATCGGGCAATTCACCCCTCCACTTT. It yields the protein CASSYRGSGNSPLHF.

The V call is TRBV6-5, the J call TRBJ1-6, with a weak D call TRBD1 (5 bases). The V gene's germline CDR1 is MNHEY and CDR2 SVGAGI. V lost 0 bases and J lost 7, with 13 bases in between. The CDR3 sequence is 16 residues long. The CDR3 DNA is TGTGCCAGCAGTTACTCTGGGGCAGGGAGGAATTCACCCCTCCACTTT. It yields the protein CASSYSGAGRNSPLHF.

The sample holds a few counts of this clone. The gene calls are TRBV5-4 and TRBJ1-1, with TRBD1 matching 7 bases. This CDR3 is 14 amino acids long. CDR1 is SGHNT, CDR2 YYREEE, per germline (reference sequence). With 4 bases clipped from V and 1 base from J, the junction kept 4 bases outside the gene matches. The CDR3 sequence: CASSVRDRNTEAFF. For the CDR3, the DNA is TGTGCCAGCAGCGTCCGGGACAGGAACACTGAAGCTTTCTTT. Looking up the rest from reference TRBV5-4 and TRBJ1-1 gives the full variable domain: ETGVTQSPTHLIKTRGQQVTLRCSSQSGHNTVSWYQQALGQGPQFIFQYYREEENGRGNFPPRFSGLQFPNYSSELNVNALELDDSALYLCASSVRDRNTEAFFGQGTRLTVV.

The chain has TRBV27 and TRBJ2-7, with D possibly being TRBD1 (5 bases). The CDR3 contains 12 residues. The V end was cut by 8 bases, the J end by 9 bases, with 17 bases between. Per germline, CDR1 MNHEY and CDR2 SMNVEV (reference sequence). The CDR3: CASRQKYERQYF. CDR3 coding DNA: TGTGCCAGCCGACAGAAATACGAGCGGCAGTACTTC.

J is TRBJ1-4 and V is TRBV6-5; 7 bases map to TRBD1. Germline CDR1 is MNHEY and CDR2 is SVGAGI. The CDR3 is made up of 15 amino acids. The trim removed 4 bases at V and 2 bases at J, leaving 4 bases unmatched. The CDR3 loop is CASSFTGATNEKLFF. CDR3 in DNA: TGTGCCAGCAGTTTCACAGGGGCCACTAATGAAAAACTGTTTTTT.

The CDR3 DNA sequence: TGCACCAGCAGCCCCCCGCCGCAGGACAGCCAACAAGAGACCCAGTACTTC. Translating it yields CTSSPPPQDSQQETQYF. The rearrangement joins TRBV1 to TRBJ2-5; the table's D gene call, TRBD1, was not cross checked with the DNA. TRBV1 is described as a pseudogene. The CDR3 covers 17 residues.

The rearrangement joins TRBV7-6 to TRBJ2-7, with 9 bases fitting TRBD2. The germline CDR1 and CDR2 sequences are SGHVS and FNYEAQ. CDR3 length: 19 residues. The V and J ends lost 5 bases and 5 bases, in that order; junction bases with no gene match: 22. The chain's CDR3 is CASSPFRGIAAGGPHEQYF. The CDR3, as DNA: TGTGCCAGCAGCCCCTTCCGGGGGATTGCGGCGGGAGGGCCCCACGAGCAGTACTTC.

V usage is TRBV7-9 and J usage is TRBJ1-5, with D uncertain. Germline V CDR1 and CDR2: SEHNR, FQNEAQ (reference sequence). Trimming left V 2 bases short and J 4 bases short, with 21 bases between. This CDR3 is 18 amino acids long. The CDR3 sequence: CASSLKTQSGTPNQPQHF. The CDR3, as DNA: TGTGCCAGCAGCTTAAAGACACAGTCAGGCACGCCAAATCAGCCCCAGCATTTT.

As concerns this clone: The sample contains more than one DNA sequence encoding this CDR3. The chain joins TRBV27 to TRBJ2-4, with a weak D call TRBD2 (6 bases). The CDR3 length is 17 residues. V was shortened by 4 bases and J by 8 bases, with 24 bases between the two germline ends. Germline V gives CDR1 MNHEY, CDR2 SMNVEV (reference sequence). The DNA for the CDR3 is TGTGCCAGCAGTTCCTCAAGGCTACTAGCCGGGGCTCACATTCAGTACTTC. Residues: CASSSSRLLAGAHIQYF.

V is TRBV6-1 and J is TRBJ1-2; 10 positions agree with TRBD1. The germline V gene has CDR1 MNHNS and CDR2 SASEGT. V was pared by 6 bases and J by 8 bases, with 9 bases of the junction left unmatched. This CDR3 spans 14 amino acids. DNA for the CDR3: TGTGCCAGCAGGGCCGGGACAGGGGCTGAGGGCTACACCTTC. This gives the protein CASRAGTGAEGYTF.